This T cell receptor beta chain derives from a study of regulatory T cells in long-lasting Graves disease. Germline CDR1 reads SGHRS; CDR2 reads YFSETQ. The CDR3 length is 12 residues. Sequencing libraries for TCR beta were prepared with iRepertoire HTBI primers and Arm-PCR of CDR3 regions. TCRdb re-called the multiplex PCR reads with MiXCR, one entry per CDR3 protein. The table records roughly 610,000 distinct CDR3 sequences, 15% to 20% of them present only once. The time point: newly diagnosed GD, antithyroid drugs for less than 3 months. The TCR library was prepared using RNA isolated from PBMCs. Patients came through an endocrinology department, and that department was in Xi'an, China. In this sample, this clonotype turned up a few times. A read error may produce the germline difference seen at one junction end. The sample was also linked to a second study, of T cells in Graves' hyperthyroidism and ophthalmopathy. In that study: HTBI primers drove first-round RT-PCR of the TCR CDR3. Expanded thyroid clonotypes (above 0.001) were mostly also found in blood. The model identified upcoming ophthalmopathy a median around 6 months ahead of onset.

The sequence derives from a man between 18 and 29 years old with Graves disease. Specimen: peripheral blood mononuclear cells (PBMCs), collected at new diagnosis, from a patient treated with antithyroid drugs. The chain has TRBV5-1 and TRBJ2-7; D is ambiguous. The CDR3, as DNA: TGTGCCAGCAGCTTGGTTCCCAACGAGCAGTACTTC. Protein product: CASSLVPNEQYF.